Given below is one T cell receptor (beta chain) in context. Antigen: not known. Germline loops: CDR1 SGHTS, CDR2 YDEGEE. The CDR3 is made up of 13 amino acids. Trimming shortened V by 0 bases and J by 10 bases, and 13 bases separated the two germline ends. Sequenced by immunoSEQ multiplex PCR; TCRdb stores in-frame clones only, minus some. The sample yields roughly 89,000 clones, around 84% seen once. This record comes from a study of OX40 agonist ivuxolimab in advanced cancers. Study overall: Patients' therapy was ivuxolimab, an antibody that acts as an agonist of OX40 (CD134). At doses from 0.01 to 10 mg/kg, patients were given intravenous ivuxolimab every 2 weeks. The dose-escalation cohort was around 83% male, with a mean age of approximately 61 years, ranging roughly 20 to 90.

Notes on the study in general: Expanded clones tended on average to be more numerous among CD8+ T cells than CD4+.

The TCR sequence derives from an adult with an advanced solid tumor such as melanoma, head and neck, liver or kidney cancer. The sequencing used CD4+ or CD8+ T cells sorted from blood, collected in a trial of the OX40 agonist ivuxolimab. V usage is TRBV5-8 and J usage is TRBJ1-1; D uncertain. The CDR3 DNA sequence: TGTGCCAGCAGCTTGGATCGGAGTCGCTCAGCTTTCTTT. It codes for CASSLDRSRSAFF.